Below are 2 T cell receptor beta chains sequenced from a single sample in a study of T-cell reconstitution after alpha-beta-depleted transplantation in children. The TCRbeta library was prepared with unique molecular identifiers. TCRdb reprocessed the PCR reads via MiXCR and lists one record per CDR3 protein. The sample carries fewer than 1 million distinct CDR3 sequences, around 15% recorded once. The sequences come from PBMCs, mostly from graft donor cells, collected 360 days after TCRalphabeta/CD19-depleted stem cell transplant. Receptors originate from a male patient between 10 and 17 years old who had a stem cell transplant for acute lymphoblastic leukemia, so the T cells may come from the graft donor.

This clonotype came up many times. The chain combines TRBV7-3 with TRBJ2-3; D is possibly TRBD2 (6 bases). Germline V lookup: CDR1 SGHTA, CDR2 FQGTGA. The CDR3 covers 14 residues. Trimming cost V 8 bases and J 0 bases, with 12 bases left between them. As DNA, the CDR3 is TGTGCCAGCTCAGCGGGTTCTAGCACAGATACGCAGTATTTT. Amino acids: CASSAGSSTDTQYF.

The genes are TRBV12-3 or TRBV12-4 and TRBJ2-1; D ambiguous. V gave up 2 bases and J gave up 4 bases, with 12 bases separating them. The CDR3 has 15 amino acids. CDR3 region: CASSLWLGLYNEQFF. CDR3 nucleotide sequence: TGTGCCAGCAGTTTATGGTTAGGCCTATACAATGAGCAGTTCTTC.